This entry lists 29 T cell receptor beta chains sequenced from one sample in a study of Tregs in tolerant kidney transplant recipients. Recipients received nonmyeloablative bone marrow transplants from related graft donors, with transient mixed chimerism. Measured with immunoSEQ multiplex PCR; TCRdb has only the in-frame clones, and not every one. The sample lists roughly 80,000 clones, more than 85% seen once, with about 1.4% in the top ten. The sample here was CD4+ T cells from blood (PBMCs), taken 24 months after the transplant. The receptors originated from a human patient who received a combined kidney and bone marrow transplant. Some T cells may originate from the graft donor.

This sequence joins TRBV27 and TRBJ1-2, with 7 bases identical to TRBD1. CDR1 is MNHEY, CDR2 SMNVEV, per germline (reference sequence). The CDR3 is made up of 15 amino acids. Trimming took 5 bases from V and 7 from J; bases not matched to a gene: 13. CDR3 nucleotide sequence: TGTGCCAGCAGTCTTTCCGTTACAGGGGAGAGTGGCTACACCTTC. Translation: CASSLSVTGESGYTF.

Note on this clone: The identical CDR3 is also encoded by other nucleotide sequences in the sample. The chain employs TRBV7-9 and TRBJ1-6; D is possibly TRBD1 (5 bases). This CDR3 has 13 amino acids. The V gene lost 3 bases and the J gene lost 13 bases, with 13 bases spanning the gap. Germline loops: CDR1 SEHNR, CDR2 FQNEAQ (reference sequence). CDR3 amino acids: CASSFTGESPLHF. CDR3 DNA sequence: TGTGCCAGCAGCTTCACGGGGGAATCCCCCCTCCACTTT.

The CDR3 sequence is CASSFGTVTDTQYF. Written as DNA, the CDR3 is TGTGCCAGCAGCTTCGGGACAGTCACAGATACGCAGTATTTT. The rearrangement links TRBV11-3 to TRBJ2-3; TRBD1 matches at 7 bases. From germline, CDR1 is SGHNT and CDR2 YENEEA. J lost 2 bases, V lost 3 bases, and 2 bases had no gene match. The CDR3 runs to 14 residues. The whole variable domain, remainder taken from reference TRBV11-3 and TRBJ2-3, is EAGVVQSPRYKIIEKKQPVAFWCNPISGHNTLYWYLQNLGQGPELLIRYENEEAVDDSQLPKDRFSAERLKGVDSTLKIQPAELGDSAVYLCASSFGTVTDTQYFGPGTRLTVL.

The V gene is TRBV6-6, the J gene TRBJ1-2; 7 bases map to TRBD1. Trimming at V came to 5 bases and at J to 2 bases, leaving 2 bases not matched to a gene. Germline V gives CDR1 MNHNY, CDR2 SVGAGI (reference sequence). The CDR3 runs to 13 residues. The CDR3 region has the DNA TGTGCCAGCAGTGGGGGACAGAACTATGGCTACACCTTC. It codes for CASSGGQNYGYTF.

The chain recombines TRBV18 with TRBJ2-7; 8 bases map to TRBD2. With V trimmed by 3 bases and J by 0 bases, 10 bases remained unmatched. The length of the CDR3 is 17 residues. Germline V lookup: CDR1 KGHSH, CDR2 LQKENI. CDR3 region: CASSPRREVLSSYEQYF. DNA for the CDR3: TGTGCCAGCTCACCCAGGCGGGAGGTTCTGAGCTCCTACGAGCAGTACTTC.

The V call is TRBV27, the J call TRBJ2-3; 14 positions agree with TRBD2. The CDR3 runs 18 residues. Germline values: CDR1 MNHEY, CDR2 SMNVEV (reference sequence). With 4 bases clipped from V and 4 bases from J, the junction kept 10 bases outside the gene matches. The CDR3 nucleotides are TGTGCCAGCAGTTACCGACTAGCGGGGGGGCCGAGGGCAGATACGCAGTATTTT. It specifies CASSYRLAGGPRADTQYF.

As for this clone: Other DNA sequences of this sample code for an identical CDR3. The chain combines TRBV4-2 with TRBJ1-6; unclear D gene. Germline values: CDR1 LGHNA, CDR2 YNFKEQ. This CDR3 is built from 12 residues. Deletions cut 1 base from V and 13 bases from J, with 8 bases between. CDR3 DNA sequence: TGTGCCAGCAGCCAAGCGACTCCCCCCCTCCACTTT. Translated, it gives CASSQATPPLHF.

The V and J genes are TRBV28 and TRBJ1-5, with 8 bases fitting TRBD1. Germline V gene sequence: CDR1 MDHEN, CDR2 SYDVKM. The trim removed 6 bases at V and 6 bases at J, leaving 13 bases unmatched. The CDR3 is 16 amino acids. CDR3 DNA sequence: TGTGCCAGCAGAATAGGGATCGACAGGGGTCGTCAGCCCCAGCATTTT. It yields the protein CASRIGIDRGRQPQHF.

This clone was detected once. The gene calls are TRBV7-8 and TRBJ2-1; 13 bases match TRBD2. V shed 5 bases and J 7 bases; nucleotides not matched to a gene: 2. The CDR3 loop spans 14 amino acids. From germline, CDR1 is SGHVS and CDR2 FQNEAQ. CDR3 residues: CASSRTSGGNEQFF. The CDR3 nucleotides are TGTGCCAGCAGCAGGACTAGCGGGGGAAATGAGCAGTTCTTC.

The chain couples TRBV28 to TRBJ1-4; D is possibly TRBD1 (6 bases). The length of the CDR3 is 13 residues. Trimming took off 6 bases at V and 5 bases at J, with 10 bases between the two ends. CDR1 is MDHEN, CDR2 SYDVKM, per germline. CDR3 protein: CASSDRLNEKLFF. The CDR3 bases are TGTGCCAGCAGCGACAGGTTGAATGAAAAACTGTTTTTT.

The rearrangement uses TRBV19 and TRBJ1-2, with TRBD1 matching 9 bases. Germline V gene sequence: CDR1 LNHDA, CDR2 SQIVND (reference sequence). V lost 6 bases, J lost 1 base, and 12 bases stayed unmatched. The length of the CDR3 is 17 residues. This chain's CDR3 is CASSTSSQGAGNYGYTF. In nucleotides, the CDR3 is TGTGCCAGTAGCACATCCTCACAGGGGGCTGGTAACTATGGCTACACCTTC.

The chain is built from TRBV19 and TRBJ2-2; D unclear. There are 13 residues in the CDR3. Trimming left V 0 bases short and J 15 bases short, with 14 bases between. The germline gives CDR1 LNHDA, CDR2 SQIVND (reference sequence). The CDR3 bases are TGTGCCAGTAGTATAGAAGGCGACGGCGAGGTGTTTTTT. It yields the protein CASSIEGDGEVFF.

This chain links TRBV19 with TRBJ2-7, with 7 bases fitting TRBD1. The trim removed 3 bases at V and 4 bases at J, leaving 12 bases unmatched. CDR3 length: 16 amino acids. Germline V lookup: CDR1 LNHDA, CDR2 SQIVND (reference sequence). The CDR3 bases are TGTGCCAGTAGTATGGTCGACAGGGCCCGCTCTTACGAGCAGTACTTC. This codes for CASSMVDRARSYEQYF.

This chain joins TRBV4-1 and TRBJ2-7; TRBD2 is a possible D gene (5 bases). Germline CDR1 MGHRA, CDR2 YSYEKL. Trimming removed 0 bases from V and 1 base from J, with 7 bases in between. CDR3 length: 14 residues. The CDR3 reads CASSQERGSYEQYF. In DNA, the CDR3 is TGCGCCAGCAGCCAAGAACGGGGATCCTACGAGCAGTACTTC.

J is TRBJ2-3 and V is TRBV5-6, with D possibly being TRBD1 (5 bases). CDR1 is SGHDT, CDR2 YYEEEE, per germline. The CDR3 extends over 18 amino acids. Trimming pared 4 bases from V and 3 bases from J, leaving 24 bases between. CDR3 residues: CASSQIIGRTSSTDTQYF. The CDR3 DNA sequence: TGTGCCAGCAGCCAGATTATAGGAAGGACATCCTCTACAGATACGCAGTATTTT. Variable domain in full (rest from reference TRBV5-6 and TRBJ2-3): DAGVTQSPTHLIKTRGQQVTLRCSPKSGHDTVSWYQQALGQGPQFIFQYYEEEERQRGNFPDRFSGHQFPNYSSELNVNALLLGDSALYLCASSQIIGRTSSTDTQYFGPGTRLTVL.

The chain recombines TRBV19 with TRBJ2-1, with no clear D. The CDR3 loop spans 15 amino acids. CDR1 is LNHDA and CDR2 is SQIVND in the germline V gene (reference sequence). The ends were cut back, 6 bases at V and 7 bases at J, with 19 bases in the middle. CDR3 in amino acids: CASRRVASLQNEQFF. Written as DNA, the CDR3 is TGTGCCAGTAGACGGGTAGCCTCACTTCAAAATGAGCAGTTCTTC.

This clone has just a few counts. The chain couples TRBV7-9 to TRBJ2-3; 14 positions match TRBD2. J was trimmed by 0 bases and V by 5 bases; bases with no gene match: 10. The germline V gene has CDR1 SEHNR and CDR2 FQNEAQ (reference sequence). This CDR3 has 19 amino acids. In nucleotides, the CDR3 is TGTGCCAGCAGCCCCCGTGGACTAGCGGGGGGTTCTAGCACAGATACGCAGTATTTT. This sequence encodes CASSPRGLAGGSSTDTQYF.

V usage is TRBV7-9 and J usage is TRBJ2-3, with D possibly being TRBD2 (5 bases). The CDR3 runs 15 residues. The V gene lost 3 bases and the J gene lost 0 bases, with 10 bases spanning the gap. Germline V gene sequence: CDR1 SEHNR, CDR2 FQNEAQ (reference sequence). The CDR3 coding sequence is TGTGCCAGCAGCTTTCGGGGTCCTAGCACAGATACGCAGTATTTT. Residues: CASSFRGPSTDTQYF.

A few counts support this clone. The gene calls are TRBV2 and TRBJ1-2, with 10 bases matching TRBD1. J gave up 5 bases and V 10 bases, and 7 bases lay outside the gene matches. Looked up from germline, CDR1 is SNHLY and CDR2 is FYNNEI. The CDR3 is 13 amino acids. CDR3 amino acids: CATTDRGKYGYTF. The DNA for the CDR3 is TGTGCCACCACGGACAGGGGGAAATATGGCTACACCTTC.

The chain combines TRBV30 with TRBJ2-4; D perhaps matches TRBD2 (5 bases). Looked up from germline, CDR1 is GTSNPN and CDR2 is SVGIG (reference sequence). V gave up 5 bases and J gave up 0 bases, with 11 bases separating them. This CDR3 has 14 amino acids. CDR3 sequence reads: CAWRESPAKNIQYF. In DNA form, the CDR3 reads TGTGCCTGGCGGGAATCTCCAGCCAAAAACATTCAGTACTTC.

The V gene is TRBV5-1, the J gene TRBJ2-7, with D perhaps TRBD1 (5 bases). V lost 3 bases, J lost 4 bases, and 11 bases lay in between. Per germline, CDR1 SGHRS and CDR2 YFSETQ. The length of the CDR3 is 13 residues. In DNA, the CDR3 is TGCGCCAGCAGCTCCAGGGTATCGTACGAGCAGTACTTC. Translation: CASSSRVSYEQYF.

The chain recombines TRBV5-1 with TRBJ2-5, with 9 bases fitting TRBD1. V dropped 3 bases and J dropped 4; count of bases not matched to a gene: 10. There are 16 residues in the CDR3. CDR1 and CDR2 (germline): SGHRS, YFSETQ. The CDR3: CASSSDPGTGTETQYF. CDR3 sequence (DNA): TGCGCCAGCAGCTCCGACCCCGGGACAGGGACAGAGACCCAGTACTTC.

The CDR3 DNA reads TGTGCCAGCAGTCAACAGGGGGCAAGGCAGTACTTC. Amino acid sequence: CASSQQGARQYF. The chain recombines TRBV28 with TRBJ2-7, with TRBD1 matching over 9 bases. CDR3 length: 12 amino acids. In germline, CDR1 is MDHEN, CDR2 SYDVKM. The junction had 5 bases not matched to a gene; V was cut back by 5 bases and J by 9 bases.

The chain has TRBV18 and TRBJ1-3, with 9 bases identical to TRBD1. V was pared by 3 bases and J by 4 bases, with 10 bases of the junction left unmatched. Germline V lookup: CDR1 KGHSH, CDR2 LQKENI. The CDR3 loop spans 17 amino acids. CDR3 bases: TGTGCCAGCTCACCCCGGGACAGGGTTGCGGAGGGAAACACCATATATTTT. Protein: CASSPRDRVAEGNTIYF.

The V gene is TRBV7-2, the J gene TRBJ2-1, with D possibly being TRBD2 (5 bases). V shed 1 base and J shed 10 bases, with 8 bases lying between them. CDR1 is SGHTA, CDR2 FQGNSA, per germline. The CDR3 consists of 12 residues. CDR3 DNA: TGTGCCAGCAGCTTAGTATTAGCGGAGCAGTTCTTC. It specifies CASSLVLAEQFF.

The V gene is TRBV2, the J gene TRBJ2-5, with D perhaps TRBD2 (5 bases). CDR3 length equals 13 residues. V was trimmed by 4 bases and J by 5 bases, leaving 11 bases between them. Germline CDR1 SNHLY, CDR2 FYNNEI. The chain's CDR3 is CASSGGSTETQYF. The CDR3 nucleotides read TGTGCCAGCAGTGGAGGGTCCACCGAGACCCAGTACTTC.

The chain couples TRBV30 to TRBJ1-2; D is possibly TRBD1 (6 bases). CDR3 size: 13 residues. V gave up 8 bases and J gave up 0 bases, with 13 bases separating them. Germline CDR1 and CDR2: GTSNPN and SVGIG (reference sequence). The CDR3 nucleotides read TGTGCCACGACAGGCACTTCTAACTATGGCTACACCTTC. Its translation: CATTGTSNYGYTF. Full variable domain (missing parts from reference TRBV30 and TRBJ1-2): SQTIHQWPATLVQPVGSPLSLECTVEGTSNPNLYWYRQAAGRGLQLLFYSVGIGQISSEVPQNLSASRPQDRQFILSSKKLLLSDSGFYLCATTGTSNYGYTFGSGTRLTVV.

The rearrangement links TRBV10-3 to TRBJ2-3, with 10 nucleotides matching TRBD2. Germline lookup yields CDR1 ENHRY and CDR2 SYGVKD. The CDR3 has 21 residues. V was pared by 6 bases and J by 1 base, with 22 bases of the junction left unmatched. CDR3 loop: CAIRFYFSGGAPNLGTDTQYF. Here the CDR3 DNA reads TGTGCCATCAGATTTTATTTCAGCGGGGGGGCCCCCAATTTAGGCACAGATACGCAGTATTTT.

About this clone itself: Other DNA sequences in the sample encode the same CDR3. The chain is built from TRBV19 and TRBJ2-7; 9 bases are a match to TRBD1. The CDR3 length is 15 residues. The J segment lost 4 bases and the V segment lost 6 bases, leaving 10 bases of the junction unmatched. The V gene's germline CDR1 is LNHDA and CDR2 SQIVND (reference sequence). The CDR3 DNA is TGTGCCAGTAGGCTCAGGACAGGGGAAGGATACGAGCAGTACTTC. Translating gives CASRLRTGEGYEQYF.